This TCR beta chain is from a study of regulatory T cells in long-lasting Graves disease. Regarding the study as a whole: The small sample size may have reduced accuracy. The study examined only peripheral blood, not thyroid tissue.

For TCR beta, libraries came from iRepertoire HTBI primers and Arm-PCR of CDR3 regions. Each CDR3 protein is one row after TCRdb ran MiXCR on the multiplex PCR reads. The table lists some 470,000 distinct CDR3 sequences, 20% to 25% of them singletons. Germline-derived CDR1 and CDR2 are SEHNR and FQNEAQ (reference sequence). Trimming shortened V by 2 bases and J by 4 bases, and 11 bases separated the two germline ends. The CDR3 is made up of 14 amino acids. Time point reported: persistent/refractory GD, antithyroid drugs over 5 years with positive TRAb. The TCR library was made from RNA extracted from PBMCs. American Thyroid Association guidelines served as the basis for diagnosing Graves' disease. This clonotype was detected many times. What it binds is unknown.

This specimen consisted of peripheral blood mononuclear cells (PBMCs), obtained when the disease was refractory, from a patient treated with antithyroid drugs. This clonotype originated in a female donor with Graves disease. This chain connects TRBV7-9 to TRBJ2-5, with TRBD1 as a possible D gene (5 bases). The CDR3 DNA follows: TGTGCCAGCAGCTTATCCAGGGCCTCAGAGACCCAGTACTTC. Residues: CASSLSRASETQYF. Filled out from reference TRBV7-9 and TRBJ2-5, the complete variable domain reads DTGVSQNPRHKITKRGQNVTFRCDPISEHNRLYWYRQTLGQGPEFLTYFQNEAQLEKSRLLSDRFSAERPKGSFSTLEIQRTEQGDSAMYLCASSLSRASETQYFGPGTRLLVL.